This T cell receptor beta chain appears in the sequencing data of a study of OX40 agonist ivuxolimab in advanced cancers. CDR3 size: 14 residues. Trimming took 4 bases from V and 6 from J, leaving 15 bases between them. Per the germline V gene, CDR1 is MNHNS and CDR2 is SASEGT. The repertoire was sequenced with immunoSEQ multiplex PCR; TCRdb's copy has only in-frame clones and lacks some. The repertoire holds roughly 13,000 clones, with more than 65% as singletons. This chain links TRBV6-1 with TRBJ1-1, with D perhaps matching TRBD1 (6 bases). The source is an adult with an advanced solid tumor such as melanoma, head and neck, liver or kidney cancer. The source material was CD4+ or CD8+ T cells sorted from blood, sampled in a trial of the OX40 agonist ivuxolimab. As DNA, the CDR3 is TGTGCCAGCAGTGCGTGGACAGCGCGCTCTGAAGCTTTCTTT. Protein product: CASSAWTARSEAFF.